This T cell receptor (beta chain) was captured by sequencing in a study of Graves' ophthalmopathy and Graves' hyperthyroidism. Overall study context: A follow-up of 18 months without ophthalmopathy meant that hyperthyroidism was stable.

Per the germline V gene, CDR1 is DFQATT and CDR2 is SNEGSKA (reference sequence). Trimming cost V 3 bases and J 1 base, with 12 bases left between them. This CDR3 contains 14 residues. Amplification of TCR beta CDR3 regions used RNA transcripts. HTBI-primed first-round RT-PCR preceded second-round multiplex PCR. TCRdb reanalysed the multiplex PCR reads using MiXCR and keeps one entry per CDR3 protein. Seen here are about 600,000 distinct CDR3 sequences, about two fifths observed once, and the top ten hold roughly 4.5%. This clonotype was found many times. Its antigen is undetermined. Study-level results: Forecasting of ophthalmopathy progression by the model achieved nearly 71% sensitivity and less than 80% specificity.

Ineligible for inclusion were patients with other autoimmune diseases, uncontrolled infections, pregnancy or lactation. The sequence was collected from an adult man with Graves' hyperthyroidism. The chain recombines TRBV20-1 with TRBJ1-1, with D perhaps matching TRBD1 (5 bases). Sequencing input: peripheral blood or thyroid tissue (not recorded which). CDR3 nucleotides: TGCAGTGCTAGGGGGGGACCGCAGAACACTGAAGCTTTCTTT. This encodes CSARGGPQNTEAFF.